Here is one T cell receptor beta chain with its context. This sample stems from a study of blood T cell repertoires in COVID-19. In the original analysis: The assay estimated nucleated cells by amplifying reference gene primers. Repertoires were generated with immunoSEQ multiplex PCR, while TCRdb's copy carries only in-frame clones and drops some. V and J calls and clone size are as listed in that table; D and trimming were resolved from the DNA. Altogether roughly 330,000 clones are present, 70% to 90% being singletons, with the ten largest covering under 6.5%. In germline, CDR1 is MNHEY, CDR2 SVGAGI. Trimming removed 5 bases from V and 0 bases from J; junction bases left unmatched: 2. This CDR3 has 14 amino acids.

Sequencing used peripheral blood. The sequence derives from a man between 18 and 29 years old who had recovered from COVID-19. The chain employs TRBV6-5 and TRBJ2-3, with TRBD2 matching over 7 bases. This CDR3 is CASSKRGSTDTQYF. CDR3 nucleotide sequence: TGTGCCAGCAGTAAGCGGGGTAGCACAGATACGCAGTATTTT.